One sample yielded the 25 T cell receptor beta chains listed below, sequenced in a study of cytomegalovirus exposure and HLA in healthy donors. Primers for the PCR totalled 60 Vbeta and 13 Jbeta. Clones were read by immunoSEQ multiplex PCR, and TCRdb kept only the in-frame ones, dropping some. The sample carries 100,000 to 150,000 clones, roughly 85% recorded once. Sample: PBMCs. These receptors were collected from a man in his forties or fifties in good health and CMV-seronegative.

This clone was counted only a few times. A read error is the likely source, as a far larger clone sits one nucleotide away. The chain uses TRBV2 and TRBJ2-7; D gene unclear. V was cut by 5 bases and J by 0 bases, with 2 bases left in between. Germline V gene lookup returns CDR1 SNHLY and CDR2 FYNNEI. The length of the CDR3 is 11 residues. The CDR3 coding sequence is TGTGCCAGCAGTCTCTCCTACGAGCAGTACTTC. It is translated as CASSLSYEQYF.

The CDR3 coding sequence is TGTGCCAGCACCCCTGACGGGAGCTCCTACAATGAGCAGTTCTTC. Encoded protein: CASTPDGSSYNEQFF. The rearrangement joins TRBV9 to TRBJ2-1; TRBD2 might be the D (6 bases). The CDR3 is 15 residues long. The germline V and J ends were trimmed by 6 bases and 0 bases, with 13 bases remaining between them. The germline V gene has CDR1 SGDLS and CDR2 YYNGEE. Full variable domain (missing parts from reference TRBV9 and TRBJ2-1): DSGVTQTPKHLITATGQRVTLRCSPRSGDLSVYWYQQSLDQGLQFLIQYYNGEERAKGNILERFSAQQFPDLHSELNLSSLELGDSALYFCASTPDGSSYNEQFFGPGTRLTVL.

This chain links TRBV4-3 with TRBJ1-4; D is perhaps TRBD1 (5 bases). The CDR3 runs 11 residues. V dropped 6 bases and J dropped 11 bases, with 10 bases sitting between them. Germline V lookup: CDR1 LGHNA, CDR2 YSLEER. CDR3 sequence reads: CASRAGGKLFF. For the CDR3, the DNA is TGCGCCAGCAGAGCCGGGGGGAAACTGTTTTTT.

The CDR3 sequence is CASSSTRDRAVYTF. The CDR3 DNA reads as TGTGCCAGCAGCTCAACCCGGGACAGGGCTGTCTACACCTTC. The chain carries TRBV7-2 and TRBJ1-2; 9 nucleotides align to TRBD1. With V trimmed by 4 bases and J by 10 bases, 10 bases remained unmatched. The CDR3 sequence is 14 residues long. CDR1 is SGHTA and CDR2 is FQGNSA in the germline V gene.

The rearrangement uses TRBV19 and TRBJ1-2; 7 nucleotides match TRBD1. This CDR3 is 13 amino acids long. Germline loops: CDR1 LNHDA, CDR2 SQIVND (reference sequence). The V and J ends lost 6 bases and 0 bases, in that order; junction bases with no gene match: 1. CDR3 nucleotide sequence: TGTGCCAGTAGGGACAGGTCTAACTATGGCTACACCTTC. The encoded protein is CASRDRSNYGYTF.

The CDR3 loop is CASSLVSYPGLASGTDTQYF. The CDR3 nucleotides read TGCGCCAGCAGCTTGGTGTCTTACCCGGGACTAGCCTCAGGCACAGATACGCAGTATTTT. This chain joins TRBV5-1 and TRBJ2-3; TRBD2 agrees at 9 bases. Germline CDR1 SGHRS, CDR2 YFSETQ. This CDR3 has 20 amino acids. The J segment lost 1 base and the V segment lost 0 bases, leaving 15 bases of the junction unmatched.

The chain couples TRBV5-1 to TRBJ1-2, with TRBD1 matching over 8 bases. This CDR3 comprises 15 residues. V trimming: 3 bases; J trimming: 1 base; junction bases outside the gene matches: 5. CDR1 and CDR2 from the germline V gene are SGHRS and YFSETQ. CDR3 in amino acids: CASSSDRGFNYGYTF. The CDR3 DNA sequence: TGCGCCAGCAGCTCTGACAGGGGATTTAACTATGGCTACACCTTC.

The chain couples TRBV9 to TRBJ2-3; 8 bases align to TRBD2. V shed 0 bases, J shed 1 base, and the junction held 4 bases outside the gene matches. Germline assignment: CDR1 SGDLS and CDR2 YYNGEE. The CDR3 sequence is 16 residues long. In nucleotides, the CDR3 is TGTGCCAGCAGCGTAGAAGGTAGCGGGGGCACAGATACGCAGTATTTT. Its translation: CASSVEGSGGTDTQYF.

The V call is TRBV2, the J call TRBJ1-1; 9 bases are a match to TRBD1. The CDR3 runs to 15 residues. V dropped 7 bases and J dropped 7; count of bases not matched to a gene: 13. In germline, CDR1 is SNHLY, CDR2 FYNNEI. The CDR3 region has the DNA TGTGCCAGCACTCCGGGACAGGGCTATACGATTGAAGCTTTCTTT. It specifies CASTPGQGYTIEAFF.

This chain links TRBV5-1 with TRBJ1-4, with D perhaps TRBD1 (5 bases). The CDR3 is made up of 15 amino acids. Trimming removed 4 bases at V and 7 bases at J, with 17 bases between. Germline V gene data show CDR1 as SGHRS and CDR2 as YFSETQ. The CDR3 nucleotides read TGCGCCAGCAGCAAAGGGGACGCGGGAGGTGAAAAACTGTTTTTT. Its translation is CASSKGDAGGEKLFF.

V usage is TRBV2 and J usage is TRBJ1-5, with 11 bases matching TRBD1. V gave up 4 bases and J gave up 6 bases; unmatched junction bases: 2. The CDR3 is 14 amino acids. The V gene's germline CDR1 is SNHLY and CDR2 FYNNEI. The CDR3 loop reads CASSGTGGSQPQHF. The CDR3 DNA reads as TGTGCCAGCAGTGGGACAGGGGGCAGTCAGCCCCAGCATTTT.

The rearrangement links TRBV5-6 to TRBJ2-7, with 7 bases lining up with TRBD1. This CDR3 spans 15 amino acids. The J segment lost 5 bases and the V segment lost 3 bases, leaving 11 bases of the junction unmatched. The germline V gene has CDR1 SGHDT and CDR2 YYEEEE. The CDR3 coding sequence is TGTGCCAGCAGCTGGCGTGGACAGGTAATAAACGAGCAGTACTTC. As protein: CASSWRGQVINEQYF.

The chain carries TRBV19 and TRBJ1-5; 7 nucleotides align to TRBD1. The CDR3 is 14 residues long. Germline V gene data show CDR1 as LNHDA and CDR2 as SQIVND (reference sequence). With V trimmed by 6 bases and J by 3 bases, 5 bases remained unmatched. CDR3 protein: CASSIQGNNQPQHF. The CDR3, as DNA: TGTGCCAGTAGCATACAGGGGAACAATCAGCCCCAGCATTTT.

CDR3 in DNA: TGTGCCAGCAGCTTACCCTCCAGTCAAGAGACCCAGTACTTC. Protein sequence: CASSLPSSQETQYF. The V gene is TRBV5-4, the J gene TRBJ2-5, with unresolved D. This CDR3 spans 14 amino acids. Trimming removed 2 bases from V and 2 bases from J, with 10 bases in between. Germline assignment: CDR1 SGHNT and CDR2 YYREEE (reference sequence).

The chain links TRBV7-3 to TRBJ2-7; weak D call: TRBD1 (6 bases). This CDR3 is built from 13 residues. CDR1 SGHTA and CDR2 FQGTGA come from the germline V gene. V lost 0 bases to trimming and J lost 6 bases, with 9 bases between them. This CDR3 reads CASSLTLGAEQYF. CDR3 in DNA: TGTGCCAGCAGCTTAACGTTGGGGGCCGAGCAGTACTTC.

The chain links TRBV5-1 to TRBJ1-6; 9 bases line up with TRBD1. CDR3 length equals 13 residues. Trimming removed 4 bases from V and 15 bases from J; junction bases left unmatched: 8. Germline CDR1 SGHRS, CDR2 YFSETQ. CDR3 protein: CASSLRDRDSLHF. CDR3 nucleotide sequence: TGCGCCAGCAGCCTAAGGGACAGGGATAGCCTCCACTTT.

This clone occurred a few times. V gene TRBV7-2 combines with J gene TRBJ2-7; 8 positions match TRBD1. Germline V lookup: CDR1 SGHTA, CDR2 FQGNSA. This CDR3 is built from 15 residues. The trim removed 6 bases at V and 7 bases at J, leaving 14 bases unmatched. The CDR3 DNA is TGTGCCAGCAGACCGGACAGGGACCCGCTGGAGGAGCAGTACTTC. Translation: CASRPDRDPLEEQYF.

The chain employs TRBV5-1 and TRBJ2-7; D is possibly TRBD2 (7 bases). The germline V and J ends were trimmed by 0 bases and 2 bases, with 12 bases remaining between them. CDR1 is SGHRS and CDR2 is YFSETQ in the germline V gene. The CDR3 runs to 15 residues. The CDR3 DNA reads TGCGCCAGCAGCTTGGAAGGGGGGGGCGCCTACGAGCAGTACTTC. Its protein product is CASSLEGGGAYEQYF.

The chain uses TRBV7-8 and TRBJ2-5, with D uncertain. Germline-derived CDR1 and CDR2 are SGHVS and FQNEAQ. Between the trimmed V and J ends, which lost 2 bases and 2 bases, there was a span of 6 bases. The CDR3 is 13 amino acids. In DNA, the CDR3 is TGTGCCAGCAGCTTAAATAGACAAGAGACCCAGTACTTC. It translates to CASSLNRQETQYF.

As concerns this clone: Because it lacks the conserved phenylalanine or tryptophan at the end, this CDR3 is likely a read error. The CDR3 bases are TGTGCCAGCAGTTCGCACAGGGGCAATAACTATGGCTACACCCTC. Translated: CASSSHRGNNYGYTL. The chain joins TRBV27 to TRBJ1-2; TRBD1 agrees at 7 bases. The CDR3 extends over 15 amino acids. Germline trimming cut 4 bases from V and 1 base from J; bases unmatched to any gene: 6. Germline CDR1 reads MNHEY; CDR2 reads SMNVEV (reference sequence).

This chain links TRBV18 with TRBJ1-4, with D possibly matching TRBD1 (6 bases). The V and J ends lost 8 bases and 3 bases respectively, with 16 bases between them. Germline V gene data show CDR1 as KGHSH and CDR2 as LQKENI. The CDR3 is 15 residues long. The CDR3 DNA reads TGTGCCAGCACGGATGTCAGGACAGCTAATGAAAAACTGTTTTTT. Protein product: CASTDVRTANEKLFF. Drawing the rest from reference TRBV18 and TRBJ1-4, the complete variable domain is NAGVMQNPRHLVRRRGQEARLRCSPMKGHSHVYWYRQLPEEGLKFMVYLQKENIIDESGMPKERFSAEFPKEGPSILRIQQVVRGDSAAYFCASTDVRTANEKLFFGSGTQLSVL.

This sequence joins TRBV7-2 and TRBJ2-1, with 9 bases matching TRBD1. This CDR3 region has 18 residues. V dropped 4 bases and J dropped 5; count of bases not matched to a gene: 15. Germline assignment: CDR1 SGHTA and CDR2 FQGNSA. CDR3 sequence (DNA): TGTGCCAGCAGCTCGGGACAGGGTTGGGTTTATTCACACAATGAGCAGTTCTTC. It codes for CASSSGQGWVYSHNEQFF.

About this clone: Relative to the germline gene, one junction end is altered; a read error may explain this. V usage is TRBV7-9 and J usage is TRBJ2-7; 7 bases line up with TRBD1. The CDR3 length is 15 residues. Germline CDR1 SEHNR, CDR2 FQNEAQ (reference sequence). CDR3 residues: CSSSQGQLSSYEQYF. Here the CDR3 DNA reads TGTTCCAGCAGCCAGGGACAGCTGAGCTCCTACGAGCAGTACTTC.

The chain has TRBV9 and TRBJ1-5; no clear D gene. The germline gives CDR1 SGDLS, CDR2 YYNGEE. The CDR3 covers 15 residues. The V gene lost 0 bases and the J gene lost 6 bases, with 13 bases spanning the gap. CDR3 region: CASSVDLSLGQPQHF. CDR3 in DNA: TGTGCCAGCAGCGTAGATCTGTCACTAGGTCAGCCCCAGCATTTT.

A few counts support this clone. V gene TRBV7-8 combines with J gene TRBJ2-1; TRBD2 agrees at 14 bases. Trimming removed 5 bases from V and 6 bases from J; junction bases left unmatched: 6. CDR1 and CDR2 from the germline V gene are SGHVS and FQNEAQ. The CDR3 is 16 amino acids. The CDR3 region is CASSTRLAGGANEQFF. The DNA for the CDR3 is TGTGCCAGCAGCACCCGACTAGCGGGGGGGGCCAATGAGCAGTTCTTC.